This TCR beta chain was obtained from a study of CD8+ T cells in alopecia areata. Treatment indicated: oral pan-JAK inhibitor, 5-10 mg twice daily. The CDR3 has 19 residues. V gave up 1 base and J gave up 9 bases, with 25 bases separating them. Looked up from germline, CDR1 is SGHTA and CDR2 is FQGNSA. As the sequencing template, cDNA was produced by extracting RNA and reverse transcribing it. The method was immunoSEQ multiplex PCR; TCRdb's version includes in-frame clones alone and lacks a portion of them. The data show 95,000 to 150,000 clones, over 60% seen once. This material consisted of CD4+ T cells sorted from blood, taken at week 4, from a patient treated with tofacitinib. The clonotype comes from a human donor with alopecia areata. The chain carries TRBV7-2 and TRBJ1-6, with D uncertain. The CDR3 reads CASSLDSFTHRAIGSPLHF. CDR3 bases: TGTGCCAGCAGCTTAGACTCCTTCACACACCGAGCGATTGGTTCACCCCTCCACTTT. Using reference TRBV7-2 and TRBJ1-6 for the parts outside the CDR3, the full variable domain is GAGVSQSPSNKVTEKGKDVELRCDPISGHTALYWYRQSLGQGLEFLIYFQGNSAPDKSGLPSDRFSAERTGGSVSTLTIQRTQQEDSAVYLCASSLDSFTHRAIGSPLHFGNGTRLTVT.